These 17 T cell receptor beta chains share one sample of origin, sequenced in a study of regulatory T cells in long-lasting Graves disease (dated by TCRdb to the early 2020s). To prepare the library, multiplex PCR was applied. The sequencer was an Illumina HiSeq 4000. TCR beta libraries were built with iRepertoire HTBI primers and Arm-PCR amplification of CDR3 regions. TCRdb ran its own pipeline on the public reads, namely fastp trimming at Q25 and MiXCR clone calling, and kept in-frame beta chains. Identical CDR3 proteins give one entry, which carries the most common genes and DNA. This sample holds more than 300,000 distinct CDR3 sequences; around 15% were observed only once. About a fifth of the sample is taken by the ten largest. The sample's time point label, in plain terms: newly diagnosed GD, antithyroid drugs for less than 3 months. RNA was extracted from PBMCs in TRIzol for both TCR sequencing and RNA sequencing.

The material sequenced was peripheral blood mononuclear cells (PBMCs), taken at new diagnosis, from a patient treated with antithyroid drugs. Receptors were obtained from a female donor with Graves disease.

Many counts were recorded for this clonotype. The chain couples TRBV3-1 to TRBJ2-1; 10 nucleotides line up with TRBD2. CDR1 is LGHDT, CDR2 YNNKEL, per germline (reference sequence). The CDR3 extends over 15 amino acids. V lost 4 bases, J lost 4 bases, and 4 bases stayed unmatched. The CDR3 DNA follows: TGTGCCAGCAGCCCGGGACTAGCGCAATACAATGAGCAGTTCTTC. Encoded protein: CASSPGLAQYNEQFF.

This clonotype was detected many times. The chain employs TRBV12-5 and TRBJ2-7; D call uncertain. The CDR3 length is 16 residues. Germline-derived CDR1 and CDR2 are LGHNT and FRNRAP. The V end lost 0 bases, the J end lost 0 bases, and 12 bases lay between the germline ends. In nucleotides, the CDR3 is TGTGCTAGTGGTTTGGTAGTTACGTCGTTCTCCTACGAGCAGTACTTC. Its translation is CASGLVVTSFSYEQYF.

The table lists this clonotype with a few counts. This rearrangement joins TRBV12-3 or TRBV12-4 to TRBJ1-2; D gene unclear. This CDR3 contains 11 residues. V gave up 5 bases and J gave up 13 bases, with 14 bases separating them. CDR3 sequence reads: CASSTGPAGTF. CDR3 sequence (DNA): TGTGCCAGCAGTACCGGACCAGCAGGCACCTTC.

This clonotype was counted at least ten times. The gene calls are TRBV12-3 or TRBV12-4 and TRBJ2-5; the D gene could be TRBD1 or TRBD2 (5 bases each). This CDR3 has 13 residues. Deletions cut 6 bases from V and 5 bases from J, with 13 bases between. The CDR3 reads CASSRGQRETQYF. The CDR3 DNA reads as TGTGCCAGCAGCCGGGGCCAGCGGGAGACCCAGTACTTC.

The J gene is TRBJ2-1, the V gene TRBV5-4; 7 bases fit TRBD2. This CDR3 contains 17 residues. From germline, CDR1 is SGHNT and CDR2 YYREEE (reference sequence). J was trimmed by 6 bases and V by 1 base; bases with no gene match: 13. CDR3 coding DNA: TGTGCCAGCAGCTTGAAAGGGCTAGGCGGGGGTTCCAATGAGCAGTTCTTC. Encoded protein: CASSLKGLGGGSNEQFF.

This clonotype was seen repeatedly, ten times or more. The CDR3 loop is CASSWMTDNEQFF. CDR3 nucleotide sequence: TGTGCCAGCAGTTGGATGACGGACAATGAGCAGTTCTTC. The rearrangement joins TRBV12-3 or TRBV12-4 to TRBJ2-1, with D uncertain. V was shortened by 4 bases and J by 5 bases, with 9 bases between the two germline ends. The CDR3 spans 13 residues.

The J gene is TRBJ2-7, the V gene TRBV11-2; 10 bases match TRBD1. This CDR3 region has 16 residues. V shed 8 bases, J shed 0 bases, and the junction held 10 bases outside the gene matches. The germline V gene has CDR1 SGHAT and CDR2 FQNNGV. CDR3 residues: CASSPQGQGPSYEQYF. The DNA of the CDR3 is TGTGCCAGCTCACCCCAGGGACAGGGGCCCTCCTACGAGCAGTACTTC.

This clonotype was seen repeatedly, ten times or more. The CDR3 coding sequence is TGTGCCAGCACTCCTAAGGGCAGGAACACTGAAGCTTTCTTT. Translation: CASTPKGRNTEAFF. This sequence joins TRBV12-3 or TRBV12-4 and TRBJ1-1; D is unclear. CDR3 length: 14 residues. Trimming took off 7 bases at V and 1 base at J, with 13 bases between the two ends.

This clonotype was observed many times. The chain links TRBV20-1 to TRBJ1-2; possibly TRBD1 for D (5 bases). The CDR3 contains 14 residues. V lost 6 bases and J lost 4, with 18 bases in between. Germline V gene data show CDR1 as DFQATT and CDR2 as SNEGSKA (reference sequence). The DNA for the CDR3 is TGCAGTGCCGGAACCGGGGACCCCTCCTATGGCTACACCTTC. Translation gives CSAGTGDPSYGYTF.

This clonotype was detected only once. This sequence joins TRBV12-3 or TRBV12-4 and TRBJ2-7, with D possibly being TRBD2 (5 bases). This CDR3 contains 12 residues. Trimming removed 7 bases at V and 7 bases at J, with 14 bases between. The CDR3 region has the DNA TGTGCCAGCACCGTCGGAGGAGATGAGCAGTACTTC. This encodes CASTVGGDEQYF.

The J gene is TRBJ2-3, the V gene TRBV7-3; a possible D gene is TRBD2 (5 bases). The V and J ends lost 6 bases and 4 bases respectively, with 14 bases between them. Germline V gene sequence: CDR1 SGHTA, CDR2 FQGTGA. The CDR3 is made up of 14 amino acids. Here the CDR3 DNA reads TGTGCCAGCAGAATCTGGGAGACGGCAGATACGCAGTATTTT. This sequence encodes CASRIWETADTQYF.

V usage is TRBV7-2 and J usage is TRBJ2-2, with D perhaps matching TRBD2 (5 bases). The CDR3 is 16 residues long. The germline CDR1 and CDR2 sequences are SGHTA and FQGNSA. Trimming cost V 8 bases and J 3 bases, with 19 bases left between them. CDR3 sequence reads: CASVPPGRGYTGELFF. CDR3 coding DNA: TGTGCCAGCGTACCGCCGGGGAGAGGGTACACCGGGGAGCTGTTTTTT. Looking up the rest from reference TRBV7-2 and TRBJ2-2 gives the full variable domain: GAGVSQSPSNKVTEKGKDVELRCDPISGHTALYWYRQSLGQGLEFLIYFQGNSAPDKSGLPSDRFSAERTGGSVSTLTIQRTQQEDSAVYLCASVPPGRGYTGELFFGEGSRLTVL.

This clonotype was recorded at least ten times. The junction departs from germline at one end; a sequencing error may be responsible. J is TRBJ2-7 and V is TRBV9; either TRBD1 or TRBD2 may fit D (6 bases each). Germline assignment: CDR1 SGDLS and CDR2 YYNGEE. This CDR3 is 14 amino acids long. The CDR3 protein is CASNVGGSLGEQYF. CDR3 in DNA: TGTGCCAGCAACGTAGGGGGGAGTTTGGGCGAGCAGTACTTC.

This clonotype was counted many times. This sequence joins TRBV28 and TRBJ2-7; D ambiguous. The CDR3 extends over 13 amino acids. Germline V lookup: CDR1 MDHEN, CDR2 SYDVKM. The CDR3 loop reads CSTGVADKVKQYF. The CDR3 nucleotides are TGTAGCACCGGAGTGGCGGATAAAGTTAAGCAGTACTTC.

The chain recombines TRBV29-1 with TRBJ1-1; 7 bases match TRBD1. The CDR3 is made up of 12 amino acids. J lost 3 bases, V lost 7 bases, and 5 bases had no gene match. The germline V gene encodes CDR1 SQVTM and CDR2 ANQGSEA. The CDR3 sequence is CSGQGGDTEAFF. The CDR3 nucleotides read TGCAGCGGCCAGGGGGGCGACACTGAAGCTTTCTTT.

This clonotype occurred many times. CDR3 sequence: CASSSSAGSEMGGYTF. The DNA of the CDR3 is TGTGCCAGCAGCTCCTCCGCGGGCTCGGAGATGGGTGGCTACACCTTC. The chain joins TRBV7-9 to TRBJ1-2; D is unresolved. This CDR3 comprises 16 residues. Trimming cost V 4 bases and J 7 bases, with 22 bases left between them. Germline lookup yields CDR1 SEHNR and CDR2 FQNEAQ (reference sequence).

This clonotype was counted at least ten times. The chain combines TRBV28 with TRBJ2-7; 7 positions match TRBD1. V was pared by 5 bases and J by 1 base, with 8 bases of the junction left unmatched. The germline gives CDR1 MDHEN, CDR2 SYDVKM. The CDR3 spans 15 residues. CDR3 nucleotide sequence: TGTGCCAGCAGTAAAGAAACGGGACAGTCCTACGAGCAGTACTTC. The encoded protein is CASSKETGQSYEQYF.